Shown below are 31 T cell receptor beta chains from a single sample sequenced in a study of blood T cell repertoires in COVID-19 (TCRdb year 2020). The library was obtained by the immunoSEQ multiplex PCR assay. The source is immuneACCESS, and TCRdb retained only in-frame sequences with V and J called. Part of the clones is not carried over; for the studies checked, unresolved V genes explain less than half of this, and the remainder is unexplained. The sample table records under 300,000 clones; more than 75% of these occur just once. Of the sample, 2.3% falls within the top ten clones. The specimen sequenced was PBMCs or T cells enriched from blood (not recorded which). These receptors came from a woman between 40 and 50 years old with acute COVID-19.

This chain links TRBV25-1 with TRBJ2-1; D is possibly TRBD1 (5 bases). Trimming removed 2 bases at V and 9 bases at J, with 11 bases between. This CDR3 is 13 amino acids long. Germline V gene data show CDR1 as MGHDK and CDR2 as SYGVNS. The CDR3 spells CASSEPGSSEQFF. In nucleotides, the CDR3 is TGTGCCAGCAGTGAACCAGGGTCCAGTGAGCAGTTCTTC.

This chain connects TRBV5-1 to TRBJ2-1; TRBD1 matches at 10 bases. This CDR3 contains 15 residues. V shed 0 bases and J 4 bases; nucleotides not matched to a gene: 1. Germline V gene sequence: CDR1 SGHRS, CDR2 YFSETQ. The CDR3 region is CASSLEGQGYNEQFF. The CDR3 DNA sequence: TGCGCCAGCAGCTTGGAGGGACAGGGGTACAATGAGCAGTTCTTC. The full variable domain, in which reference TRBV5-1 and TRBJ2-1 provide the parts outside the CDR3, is KAGVTQTPRYLIKTRGQQVTLSCSPISGHRSVSWYQQTPGQGLQFLFEYFSETQRNKGNFPGRFSGRQFSNSRSEMNVSTLELGDSALYLCASSLEGQGYNEQFFGPGTRLTVL.

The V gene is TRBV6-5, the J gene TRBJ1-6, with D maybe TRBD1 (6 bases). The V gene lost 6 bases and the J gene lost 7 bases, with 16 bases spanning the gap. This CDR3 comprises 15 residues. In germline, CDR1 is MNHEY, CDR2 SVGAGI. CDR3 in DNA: TGTGCCAGCAGGGGAGCCAGGGGTATAAATTCACCCCTCCACTTT. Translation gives CASRGARGINSPLHF.

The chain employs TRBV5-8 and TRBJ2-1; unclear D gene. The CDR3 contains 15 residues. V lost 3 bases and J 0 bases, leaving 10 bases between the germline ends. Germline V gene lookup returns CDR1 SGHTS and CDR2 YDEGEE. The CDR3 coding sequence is TGTGCCAGCAGCTCGTCTTACAGCTCCTACAATGAGCAGTTCTTC. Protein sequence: CASSSSYSSYNEQFF.

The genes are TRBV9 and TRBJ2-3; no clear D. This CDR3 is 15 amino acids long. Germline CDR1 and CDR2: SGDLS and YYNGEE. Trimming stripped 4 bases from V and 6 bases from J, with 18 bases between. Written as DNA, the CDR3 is TGTGCCAGCAGCTTAGGCCCTTCGTTCGGGGATACGCAGTATTTT. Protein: CASSLGPSFGDTQYF.

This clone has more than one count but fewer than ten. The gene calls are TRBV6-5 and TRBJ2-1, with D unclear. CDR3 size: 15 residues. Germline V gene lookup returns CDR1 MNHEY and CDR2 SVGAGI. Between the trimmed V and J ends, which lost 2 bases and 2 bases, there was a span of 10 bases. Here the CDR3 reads CASSYGQETYNEQFF. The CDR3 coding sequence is TGTGCCAGCAGTTACGGGCAGGAAACCTACAATGAGCAGTTCTTC.

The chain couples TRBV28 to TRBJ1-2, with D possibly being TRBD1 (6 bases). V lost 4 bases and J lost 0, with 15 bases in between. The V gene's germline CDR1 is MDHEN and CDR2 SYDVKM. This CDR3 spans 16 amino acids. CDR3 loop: CASSSPLTGANYGYTF. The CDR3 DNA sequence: TGTGCCAGCAGTTCGCCTCTGACAGGAGCTAACTATGGCTACACCTTC.

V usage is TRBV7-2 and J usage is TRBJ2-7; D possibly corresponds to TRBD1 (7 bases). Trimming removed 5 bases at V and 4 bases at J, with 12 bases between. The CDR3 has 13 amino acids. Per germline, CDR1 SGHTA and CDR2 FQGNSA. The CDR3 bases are TGTGCCAGCAGCACGCGGGACAGTTACGAGCAGTACTTC. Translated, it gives CASSTRDSYEQYF. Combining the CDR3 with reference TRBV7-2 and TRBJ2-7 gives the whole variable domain GAGVSQSPSNKVTEKGKDVELRCDPISGHTALYWYRQSLGQGLEFLIYFQGNSAPDKSGLPSDRFSAERTGGSVSTLTIQRTQQEDSAVYLCASSTRDSYEQYFGPGTRLTVT.

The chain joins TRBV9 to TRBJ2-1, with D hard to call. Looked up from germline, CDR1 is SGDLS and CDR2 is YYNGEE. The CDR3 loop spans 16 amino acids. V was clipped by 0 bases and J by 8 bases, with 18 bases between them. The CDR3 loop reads CASSVVPVGRGDEQFF. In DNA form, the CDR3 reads TGTGCCAGCAGCGTAGTTCCAGTGGGTCGTGGAGATGAGCAGTTCTTC.

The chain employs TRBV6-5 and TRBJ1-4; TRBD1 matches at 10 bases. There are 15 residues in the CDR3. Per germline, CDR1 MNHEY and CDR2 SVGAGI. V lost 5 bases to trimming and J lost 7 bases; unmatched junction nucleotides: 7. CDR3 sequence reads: CASSHDRGQGEKLFF. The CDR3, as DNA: TGTGCCAGCAGTCACGACAGGGGGCAAGGTGAAAAACTGTTTTTT.

CDR3 coding DNA: TGTGCCAGCAGTAGGAGGGAATCCTACGAGCAGTACTTC. It yields the protein CASSRRESYEQYF. The gene calls are TRBV27 and TRBJ2-7; weak D call: TRBD2 (6 bases). Trimming took off 5 bases at V and 1 base at J, with 9 bases between the two ends. This CDR3 contains 13 residues. Germline assignment: CDR1 MNHEY and CDR2 SMNVEV (reference sequence).

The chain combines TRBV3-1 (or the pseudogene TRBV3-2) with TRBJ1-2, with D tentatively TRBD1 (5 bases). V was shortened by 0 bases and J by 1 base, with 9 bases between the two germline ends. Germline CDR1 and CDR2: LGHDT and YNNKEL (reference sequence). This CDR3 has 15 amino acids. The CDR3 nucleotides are TGTGCCAGCAGCCAAGATGGGGGGATTAACTATGGCTACACCTTC. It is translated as CASSQDGGINYGYTF.

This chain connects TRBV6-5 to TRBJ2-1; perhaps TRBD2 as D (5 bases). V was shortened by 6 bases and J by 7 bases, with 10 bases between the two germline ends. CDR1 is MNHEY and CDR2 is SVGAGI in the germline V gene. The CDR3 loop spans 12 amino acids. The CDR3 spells CASRTWENEQFF. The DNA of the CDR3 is TGTGCCAGCAGGACTTGGGAGAATGAGCAGTTCTTC.

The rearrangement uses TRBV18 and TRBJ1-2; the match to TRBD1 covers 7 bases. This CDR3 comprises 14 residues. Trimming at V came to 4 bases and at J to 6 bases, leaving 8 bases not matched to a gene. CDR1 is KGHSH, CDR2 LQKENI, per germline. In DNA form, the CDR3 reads TGTGCCAGCTCACAACGACAGGGATCGGATGGCTACACCTTC. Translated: CASSQRQGSDGYTF.

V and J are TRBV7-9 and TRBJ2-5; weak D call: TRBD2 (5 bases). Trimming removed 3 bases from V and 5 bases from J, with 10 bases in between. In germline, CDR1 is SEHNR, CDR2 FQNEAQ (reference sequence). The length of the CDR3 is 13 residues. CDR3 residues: CASSFTSSETQYF. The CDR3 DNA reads TGTGCCAGCAGCTTTACTAGTTCGGAGACCCAGTACTTC.

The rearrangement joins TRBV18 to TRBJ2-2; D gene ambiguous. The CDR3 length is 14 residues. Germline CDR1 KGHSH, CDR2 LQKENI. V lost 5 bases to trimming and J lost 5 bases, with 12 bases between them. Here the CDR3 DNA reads TGTGCCAGCTCAATCCAGCGTGATACCGGGGAGCTGTTTTTT. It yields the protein CASSIQRDTGELFF.

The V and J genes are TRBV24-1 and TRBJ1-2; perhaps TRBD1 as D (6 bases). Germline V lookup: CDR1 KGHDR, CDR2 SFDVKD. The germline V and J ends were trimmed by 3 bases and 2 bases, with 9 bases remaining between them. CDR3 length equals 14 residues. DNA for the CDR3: TGTGCCACCAGTGATGCAGGGGCCAACTATGGCTACACCTTC. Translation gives CATSDAGANYGYTF.

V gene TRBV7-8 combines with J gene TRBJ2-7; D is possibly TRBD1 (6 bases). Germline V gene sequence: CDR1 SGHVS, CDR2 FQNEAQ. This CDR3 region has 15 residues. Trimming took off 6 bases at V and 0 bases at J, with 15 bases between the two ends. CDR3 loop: CASRTTKDSSYEQYF. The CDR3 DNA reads TGTGCCAGCAGAACCACCAAGGACAGCTCCTACGAGCAGTACTTC.

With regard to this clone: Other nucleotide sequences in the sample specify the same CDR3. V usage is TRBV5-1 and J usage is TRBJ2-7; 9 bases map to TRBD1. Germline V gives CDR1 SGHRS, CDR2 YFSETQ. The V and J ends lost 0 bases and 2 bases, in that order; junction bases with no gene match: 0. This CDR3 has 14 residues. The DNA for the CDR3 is TGCGCCAGCAGCTTGGACAGGGGGCCCTACGAGCAGTACTTC. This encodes CASSLDRGPYEQYF.

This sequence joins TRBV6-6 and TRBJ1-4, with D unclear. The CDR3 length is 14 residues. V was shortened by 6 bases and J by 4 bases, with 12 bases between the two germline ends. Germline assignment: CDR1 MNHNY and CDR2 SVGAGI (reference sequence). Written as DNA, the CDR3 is TGTGCCAGCAGCGACTCAACATTTAATGAAAAACTGTTTTTT. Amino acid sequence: CASSDSTFNEKLFF.

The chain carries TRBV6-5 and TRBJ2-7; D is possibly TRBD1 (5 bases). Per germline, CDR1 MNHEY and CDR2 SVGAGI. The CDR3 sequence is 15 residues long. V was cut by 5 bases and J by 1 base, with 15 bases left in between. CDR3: CASSTWGPGSYEQYF. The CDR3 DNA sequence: TGTGCCAGCAGTACCTGGGGCCCAGGATCCTACGAGCAGTACTTC.

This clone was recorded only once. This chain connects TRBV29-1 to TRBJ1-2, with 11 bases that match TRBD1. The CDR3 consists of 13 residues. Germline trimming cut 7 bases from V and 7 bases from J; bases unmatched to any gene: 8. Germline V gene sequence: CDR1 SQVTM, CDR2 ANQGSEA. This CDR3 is CSAGGQGAGGYTF. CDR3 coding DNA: TGCAGCGCTGGCGGACAGGGGGCGGGTGGCTACACCTTC.

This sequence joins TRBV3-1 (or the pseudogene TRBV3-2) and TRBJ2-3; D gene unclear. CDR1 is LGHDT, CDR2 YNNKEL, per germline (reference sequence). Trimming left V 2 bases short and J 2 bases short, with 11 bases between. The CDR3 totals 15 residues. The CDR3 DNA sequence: TGTGCCAGCAGCCAATCCGGAGCAACCACAGATACGCAGTATTTT. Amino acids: CASSQSGATTDTQYF.

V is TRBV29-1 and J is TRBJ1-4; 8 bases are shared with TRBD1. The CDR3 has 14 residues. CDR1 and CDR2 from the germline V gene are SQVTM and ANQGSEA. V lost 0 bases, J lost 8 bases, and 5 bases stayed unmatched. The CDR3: CSVEDPTGVEKLFF. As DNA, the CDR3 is TGCAGCGTTGAAGACCCGACAGGGGTCGAAAAACTGTTTTTT.

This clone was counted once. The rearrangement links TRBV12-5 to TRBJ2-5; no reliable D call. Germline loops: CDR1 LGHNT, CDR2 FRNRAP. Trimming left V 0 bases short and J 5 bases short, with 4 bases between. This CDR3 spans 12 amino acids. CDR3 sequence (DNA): TGTGCTAGTGGTTTGGTACTCGAGACCCAGTACTTC. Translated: CASGLVLETQYF.

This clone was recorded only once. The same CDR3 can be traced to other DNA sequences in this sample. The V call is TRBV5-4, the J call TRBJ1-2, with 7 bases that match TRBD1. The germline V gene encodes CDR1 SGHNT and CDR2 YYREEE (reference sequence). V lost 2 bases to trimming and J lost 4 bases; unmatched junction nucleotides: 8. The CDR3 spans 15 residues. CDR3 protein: CASSLEWDSSYGYTF. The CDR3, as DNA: TGTGCCAGCAGCTTAGAATGGGACAGCTCCTATGGCTACACCTTC.

CDR3: CASKRTSGSNEQFF. The CDR3, as DNA: TGCGCCAGTAAACGGACTAGCGGATCCAATGAGCAGTTCTTC. V and J are TRBV5-1 and TRBJ2-1; 10 bases fit TRBD2. V lost 8 bases to trimming and J lost 6 bases; unmatched junction nucleotides: 8. This CDR3 contains 14 residues. From germline, CDR1 is SGHRS and CDR2 YFSETQ.

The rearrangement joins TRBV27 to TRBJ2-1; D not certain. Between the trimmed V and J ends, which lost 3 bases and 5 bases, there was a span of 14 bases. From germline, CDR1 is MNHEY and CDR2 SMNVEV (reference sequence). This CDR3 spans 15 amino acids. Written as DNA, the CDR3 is TGTGCCAGCAGTTTGGGCCAAACCGCGAACAATGAGCAGTTCTTC. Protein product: CASSLGQTANNEQFF.

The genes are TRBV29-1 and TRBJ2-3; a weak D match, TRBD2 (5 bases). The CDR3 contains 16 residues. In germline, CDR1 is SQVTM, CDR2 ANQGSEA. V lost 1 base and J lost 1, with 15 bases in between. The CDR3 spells CSVEGEGALGTDTQYF. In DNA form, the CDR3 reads TGCAGCGTTGAAGGTGAGGGTGCCCTCGGCACAGATACGCAGTATTTT.

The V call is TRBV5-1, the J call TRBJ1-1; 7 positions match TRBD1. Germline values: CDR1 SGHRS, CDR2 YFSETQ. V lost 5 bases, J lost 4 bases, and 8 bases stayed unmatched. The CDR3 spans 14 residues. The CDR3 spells CASRLTGLSTEAFF. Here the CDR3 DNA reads TGCGCCAGCAGACTGACAGGGTTGAGCACTGAAGCTTTCTTT.

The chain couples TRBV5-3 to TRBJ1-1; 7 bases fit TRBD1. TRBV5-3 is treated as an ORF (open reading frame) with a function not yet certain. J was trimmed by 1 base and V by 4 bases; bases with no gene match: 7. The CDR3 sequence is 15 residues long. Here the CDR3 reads CARSRQGSSNTEAFF. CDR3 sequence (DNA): TGTGCCAGAAGCCGACAGGGATCATCGAACACTGAAGCTTTCTTT.